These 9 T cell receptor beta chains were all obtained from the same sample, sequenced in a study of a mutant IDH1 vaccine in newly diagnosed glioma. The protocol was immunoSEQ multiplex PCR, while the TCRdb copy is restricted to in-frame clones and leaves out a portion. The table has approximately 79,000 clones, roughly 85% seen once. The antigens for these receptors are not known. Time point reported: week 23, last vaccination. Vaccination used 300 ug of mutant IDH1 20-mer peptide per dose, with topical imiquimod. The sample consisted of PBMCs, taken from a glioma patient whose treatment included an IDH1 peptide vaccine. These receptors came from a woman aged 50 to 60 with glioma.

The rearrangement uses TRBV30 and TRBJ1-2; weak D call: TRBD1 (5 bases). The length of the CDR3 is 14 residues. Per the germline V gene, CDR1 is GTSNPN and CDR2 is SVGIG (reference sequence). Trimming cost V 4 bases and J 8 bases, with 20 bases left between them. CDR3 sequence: CAWTRELGGWGYTF. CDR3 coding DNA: TGTGCCTGGACGAGGGAACTCGGGGGTTGGGGCTACACCTTC. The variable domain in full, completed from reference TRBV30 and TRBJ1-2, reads SQTIHQWPATLVQPVGSPLSLECTVEGTSNPNLYWYRQAAGRGLQLLFYSVGIGQISSEVPQNLSASRPQDRQFILSSKKLLLSDSGFYLCAWTRELGGWGYTFGSGTRLTVV.

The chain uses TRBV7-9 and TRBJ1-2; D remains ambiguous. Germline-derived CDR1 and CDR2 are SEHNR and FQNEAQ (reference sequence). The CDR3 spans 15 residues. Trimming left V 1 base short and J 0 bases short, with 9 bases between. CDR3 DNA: TGTGCCAGCAGCTTAGGGTCTCAGCCTAACTATGGCTACACCTTC. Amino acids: CASSLGSQPNYGYTF.

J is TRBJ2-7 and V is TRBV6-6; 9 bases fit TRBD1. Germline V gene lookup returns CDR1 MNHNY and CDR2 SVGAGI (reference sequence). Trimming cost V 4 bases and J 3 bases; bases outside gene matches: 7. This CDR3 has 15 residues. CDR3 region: CASSFTPGQGYEQYF. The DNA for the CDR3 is TGTGCCAGCAGTTTCACCCCGGGACAGGGCTACGAGCAGTACTTC.

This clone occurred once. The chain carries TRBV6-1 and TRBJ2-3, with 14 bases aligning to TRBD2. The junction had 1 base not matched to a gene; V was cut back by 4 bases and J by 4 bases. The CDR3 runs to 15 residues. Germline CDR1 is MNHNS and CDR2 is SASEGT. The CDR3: CASSGLAGGPDTQYF. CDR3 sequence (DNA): TGTGCCAGCAGTGGACTAGCGGGAGGGCCAGATACGCAGTATTTT.

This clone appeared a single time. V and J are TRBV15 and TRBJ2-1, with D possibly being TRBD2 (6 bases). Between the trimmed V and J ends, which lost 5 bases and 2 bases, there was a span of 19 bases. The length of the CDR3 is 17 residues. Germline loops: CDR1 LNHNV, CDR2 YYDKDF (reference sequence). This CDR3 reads CATSSQLREPAYNEQFF. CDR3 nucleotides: TGTGCCACCAGCTCCCAGCTTCGGGAGCCAGCCTACAATGAGCAGTTCTTC. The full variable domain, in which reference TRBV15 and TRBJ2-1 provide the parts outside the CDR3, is DAMVIQNPRYQVTQFGKPVTLSCSQTLNHNVMYWYQQKSSQAPKLLFHYYDKDFNNEADTPDNFQSRRPNTSFCFLDIRSPGLGDTAMYLCATSSQLREPAYNEQFFGPGTRLTVL.

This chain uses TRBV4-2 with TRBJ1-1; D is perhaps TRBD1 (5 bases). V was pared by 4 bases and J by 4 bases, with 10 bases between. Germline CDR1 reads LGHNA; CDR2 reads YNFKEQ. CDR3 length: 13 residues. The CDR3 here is CASSRGEGTEAFF. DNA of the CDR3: TGTGCCAGCAGCCGAGGGGAGGGCACTGAAGCTTTCTTT.

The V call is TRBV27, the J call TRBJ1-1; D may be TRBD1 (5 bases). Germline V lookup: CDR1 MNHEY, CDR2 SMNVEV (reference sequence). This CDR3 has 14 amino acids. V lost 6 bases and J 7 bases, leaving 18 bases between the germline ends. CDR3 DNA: TGTGCCAGCAGGCGCGACACTTCCAGGGTTGAAGCTTTCTTT. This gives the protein CASRRDTSRVEAFF.

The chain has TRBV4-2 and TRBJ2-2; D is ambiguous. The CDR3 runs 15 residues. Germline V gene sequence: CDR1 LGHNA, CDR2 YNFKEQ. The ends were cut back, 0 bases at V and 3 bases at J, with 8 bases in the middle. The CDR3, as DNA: TGTGCCAGCAGCCAAGACTCCCCCTACACCGGGGAGCTGTTTTTT. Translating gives CASSQDSPYTGELFF.

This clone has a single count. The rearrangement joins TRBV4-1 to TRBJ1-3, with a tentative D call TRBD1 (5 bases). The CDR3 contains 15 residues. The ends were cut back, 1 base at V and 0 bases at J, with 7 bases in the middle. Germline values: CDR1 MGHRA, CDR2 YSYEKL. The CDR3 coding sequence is TGCGCCAGCAGCCAAGTACAGGACTCTGGAAACACCATATATTTT. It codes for CASSQVQDSGNTIYF.